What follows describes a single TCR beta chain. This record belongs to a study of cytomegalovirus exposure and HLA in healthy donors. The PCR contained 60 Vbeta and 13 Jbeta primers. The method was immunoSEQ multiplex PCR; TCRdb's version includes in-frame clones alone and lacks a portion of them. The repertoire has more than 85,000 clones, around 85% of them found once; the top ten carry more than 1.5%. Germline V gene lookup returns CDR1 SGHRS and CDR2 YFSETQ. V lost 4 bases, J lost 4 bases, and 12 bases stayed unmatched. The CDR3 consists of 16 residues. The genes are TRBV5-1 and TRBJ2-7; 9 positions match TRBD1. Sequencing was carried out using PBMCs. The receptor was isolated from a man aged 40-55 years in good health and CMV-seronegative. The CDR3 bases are TGCGCCAGCAGCCCGGACAGGGGATCCCTATTGTACGAGCAGTACTTC. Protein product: CASSPDRGSLLYEQYF.